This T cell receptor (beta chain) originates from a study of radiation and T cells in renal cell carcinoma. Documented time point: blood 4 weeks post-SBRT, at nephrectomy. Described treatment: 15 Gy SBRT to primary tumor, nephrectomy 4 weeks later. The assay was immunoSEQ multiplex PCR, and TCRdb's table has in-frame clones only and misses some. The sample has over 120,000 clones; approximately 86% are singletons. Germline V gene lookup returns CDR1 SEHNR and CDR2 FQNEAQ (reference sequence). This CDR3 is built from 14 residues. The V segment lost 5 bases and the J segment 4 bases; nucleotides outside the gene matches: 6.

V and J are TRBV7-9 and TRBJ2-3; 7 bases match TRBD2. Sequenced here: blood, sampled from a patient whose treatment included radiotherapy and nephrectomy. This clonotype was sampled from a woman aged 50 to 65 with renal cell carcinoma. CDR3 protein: CASSPTSVPDTQYF. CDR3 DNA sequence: TGTGCCAGCAGCCCTACTAGCGTCCCAGATACGCAGTATTTT. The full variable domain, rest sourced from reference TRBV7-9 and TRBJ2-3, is DTGVSQNPRHKITKRGQNVTFRCDPISEHNRLYWYRQTLGQGPEFLTYFQNEAQLEKSRLLSDRFSAERPKGSFSTLEIQRTEQGDSAMYLCASSPTSVPDTQYFGPGTRLTVL.